This T cell receptor (beta chain) was captured in a study of CD8 T cells in Susac syndrome (dated by TCRdb to about 2019). About the full investigation: Of the Susac syndrome patients who were sequenced, about eight were in clinical remission while more than five had clinically active disease. Susac syndrome patients were therapy-naive, on corticosteroids (some also receiving IVIg), or on IVIg alone at blood withdrawal. Repertoire sequencing was used to test whether CD8+ T cell activation and differentiation in Susac syndrome was antigen driven. Clonality of the CD8+ T cell repertoire was compared between about a dozen healthy donors, about 14 Susac syndrome patients and some 15 multiple sclerosis patients. Beyond this particular receptor, the publication reports: Clonal expansion was observed in Susac syndrome CD8+ repertoires, with the highest expansion in CD8+ TEMRA cells and greater expansion in clinically active than in remitting patients. The study acknowledged that relatively few individuals were included in the TCR sequencing and HLA analysis. Sixteen Susac-specific public clones were identified in the total CD8+ repertoire, and four to six Susac-specific public clones were identified in the CD8+ TEMRA repertoire.

RNA was extracted with the RNeasy kit and roughly 0.45 to 1 ug was reverse transcribed using random hexamers. The immunoSEQ multiplex PCR assay, covering 54 Vbeta and 13 Jbeta segments, was used to amplify TCR beta CDR3 regions. Bias from PCR amplification was corrected by using a synthetic template baseline for primer optimization and for computational correction. On the authors' methods: Reads were annotated to V, D and J genes per IMGT and analyzed with immunoSEQ Analyzer, keeping only productive sequences. Clonality was computed as one minus Shannon entropy normalized by log2 of the number of productive unique sequences. For each patient and control, public and private clones were evaluated within the 100 most prevalent clones. A clone was defined as Susac-specific if it was absent from the healthy and MS cohorts, from roughly 1,000 published viral clones and from other ImmuneACCESS disease sequences. TCRdb handled the public reads itself, with Q25 trimming in fastp and clone calling in MiXCR, and kept productive beta chains. Every entry covers one CDR3 protein and lists the most common genes and DNA from its rows. The V and J calls shown here were made by TCRdb, not taken from the authors' results. The table for this sample lists 95,000 to 150,000 distinct CDR3 sequences; about 95% of them were counted only once. Around 0.28% of the sample lies in the top ten.

Worth noting for this clonotype: Its antigen is unknown. Within one base of it there is no much larger clone, and no base qualities were kept.

High-throughput TCR beta sequencing profiled peripheral blood CD8+ and CD4+ T cells from healthy donors, Susac syndrome patients and multiple sclerosis patients. The Susac syndrome patients fulfilled recently defined diagnostic criteria for definite or probable disease. Bulk CD8+ and CD4+ T cells were purified magnetically by negative isolation, whereas CD8+ TEMRA cells were enriched by FACS. Blood was drawn into EDTA tubes, processed within 24 hours, and PBMCs were isolated by density gradient centrifugation. PBMCs intended for TCR sequencing were cryopreserved in liquid nitrogen and thawed later in a water bath at 37 degrees C. The sorted or isolated CD4+, CD8+ and CD8+ TEMRA cells reached a purity of at least 90%. V and J lose 2 bases and 1 base, and a span of 5 bases separates them. The cysteine opens and the phenylalanine closes a CDR3 of 13 amino acids. The DNA shown is the 39-base CDR3, in frame from base 1.

The sequence is built from TRBV12-3 or TRBV12-4 and TRBJ1-1, with no reliable assignment of the D segment. The sequencing sample was made of CD8+ T cells from PBMCs. The TCR sequence derives from a human donor with Susac syndrome. The nucleotides read TGTGCCAGCAGTTTATCCGCGAACACTGAAGCTTTCTTT. Translated, this gives CASSLSANTEAFF.